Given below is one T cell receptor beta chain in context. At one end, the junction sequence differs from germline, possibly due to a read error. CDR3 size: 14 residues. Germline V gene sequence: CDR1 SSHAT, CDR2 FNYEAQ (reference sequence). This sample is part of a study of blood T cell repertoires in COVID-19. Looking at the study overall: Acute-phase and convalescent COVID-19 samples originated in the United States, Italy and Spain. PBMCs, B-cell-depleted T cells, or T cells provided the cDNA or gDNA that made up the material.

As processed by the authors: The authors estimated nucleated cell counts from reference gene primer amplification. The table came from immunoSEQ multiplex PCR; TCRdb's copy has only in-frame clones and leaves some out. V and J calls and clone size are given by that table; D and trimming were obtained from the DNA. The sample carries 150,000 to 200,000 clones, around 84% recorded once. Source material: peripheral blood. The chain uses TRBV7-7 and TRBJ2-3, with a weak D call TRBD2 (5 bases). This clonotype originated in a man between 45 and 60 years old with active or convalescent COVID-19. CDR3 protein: CASSKAALWDTQYF. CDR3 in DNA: TGTGCTAGCAGCAAAGCGGCACTCTGGGATACGCAGTATTTT.